Listed below are T cell receptor beta chains from one sample, sequenced in a study of shared clonotypes between healthy human individuals. Profiling relied on immunoSEQ multiplex PCR, and the TCRdb table lists in-frame clones only, not all of them. Here the sample spans 400,000 or so clones, approximately 97% being singletons. Sequenced input: memory CD8+ T cells sorted from blood. The receptors come from a man younger than 45 in good health. Each CDR3 is given with its conserved first and last residue. The D gene is left open where the match is weak. Clone size is stated in some rows and not others, as once, few, many or a class when expanded.

abundance	v_gene	j_gene	d_gene	CDR3aa	CDR3nt
NA	TRBV19	TRBJ1-1	NA	CASSDNTEAFF	TGTGCCAGTAGTGACAACACTGAAGCTTTCTTT
few	TRBV28	TRBJ1-2	NA	CASSLQGRGGYGYTF	TGTGCCAGCAGTCTCCAGGGGAGGGGAGGCTATGGCTACACCTTC
NA	TRBV10-3	TRBJ2-7	NA	CAISEVEGGSEQYF	TGTGCCATCAGTGAGGTTGAGGGGGGGTCCGAGCAGTACTTC
NA	TRBV6-5	TRBJ2-3	TRBD1	CASRDRRDTQYF	TGTGCCAGCAGGGACAGGAGGGATACGCAGTATTTT
NA	TRBV4-1	TRBJ1-2	TRBD1	CASSQFQGADGYTF	TGCGCCAGCAGCCAATTTCAGGGGGCAGATGGCTACACCTTC
NA	TRBV6-5	TRBJ1-1	TRBD1	CASRTGGVLHTEAFF	TGTGCCAGCAGGACAGGGGGCGTATTGCACACTGAAGCTTTCTTT
NA	TRBV2	TRBJ2-5	NA	CASSAKETQYF	TGTGCCAGCAGTGCAAAAGAGACCCAGTACTTC
NA	TRBV9	TRBJ2-6	NA	CASSGRHSGANVLTF	TGTGCCAGCAGCGGGAGACACTCTGGGGCCAACGTCCTGACTTTC
NA	TRBV28	TRBJ1-2	NA	CASSLSPTVNYGYTF	TGTGCCAGCAGTTTATCCCCGACAGTTAACTATGGCTACACCTTC
NA	TRBV30	TRBJ2-5	TRBD1	CAWRTGVETQYF	TGTGCCTGGAGGACAGGGGTAGAGACCCAGTACTTC
NA	TRBV9	TRBJ1-2	TRBD1	CASSADRVSRYTF	TGTGCCAGCAGCGCCGACAGGGTAAGTCGCTACACCTTC
NA	TRBV30	TRBJ1-2	NA	CAWGGLFYGYTF	TGTGCCTGGGGGGGACTCTTCTATGGCTACACCTTC
NA	TRBV10-3	TRBJ2-7	TRBD2	CAISESGLGRVYEQYF	TGTGCCATCAGTGAGTCTGGTCTCGGGAGGGTATACGAGCAGTACTTC
NA	TRBV6-6	TRBJ2-7	TRBD1	CASSYTGGSYEQYF	TGTGCCAGCAGTTACACAGGGGGCTCCTACGAGCAGTACTTC
NA	TRBV5-8	TRBJ2-1	TRBD1	CASSYCWGQCIYNEQFF	TGTGCCAGCAGCTATTGTTGGGGACAGTGTATCTACAATGAGCAGTTCTTC
NA	TRBV29-1	TRBJ1-1	NA	CSVEDLGRVPEAFF	TGCAGCGTTGAAGACCTGGGCAGGGTGCCTGAAGCTTTCTTT
NA	TRBV6-5	TRBJ1-4	NA	CASRRVTNEKLFF	TGTGCCAGCAGAAGGGTTACTAATGAAAAACTGTTTTTT
once	TRBV11-3	TRBJ2-2	NA	CASSPLKNTGELFF	TGTGCCAGCAGCCCTCTCAAAAACACCGGGGAGCTGTTTTTT
few	TRBV29-1	TRBJ1-1	NA	CSVKQGNTEAFF	TGCAGCGTTAAACAGGGGAACACTGAAGCTTTCTTT
NA	TRBV21-1	TRBJ2-7	NA	CASSKVAGEQYF	TGTGCCAGCAGCAAAGTTGCGGGCGAGCAGTACTTC
NA	TRBV2	TRBJ2-6	TRBD1	CASSGQGLYSGANVLTF	TGTGCCAGCAGTGGACAGGGTCTCTACTCTGGGGCCAACGTCCTGACTTTC
NA	TRBV29-1	TRBJ1-1	NA	CSVVRNTEAFF	TGCAGCGTTGTTCGGAACACTGAAGCTTTCTTT
once	TRBV18	TRBJ1-3	TRBD1	CASSPSGQAGNTIYF	TGTGCCAGCTCACCATCGGGACAGGCTGGAAACACCATATATTTT
NA	TRBV7-9	TRBJ2-6	NA	CASRGSGGANVLTF	TGTGCCAGCCGGGGAAGTGGTGGGGCCAACGTCCTGACTTTC
NA	TRBV5-4	TRBJ1-2	NA	CASSLDGRAYGYTF	TGTGCCAGCAGCTTGGACGGCAGGGCCTATGGCTACACCTTC
NA	TRBV6-5	TRBJ1-2	NA	CASSYSNQGRGYTF	TGTGCCAGCAGTTACTCGAACCAGGGCCGTGGCTACACCTTC
NA	TRBV7-9	TRBJ1-2	NA	CASSLGVAGPYGYTF	TGTGCCAGCAGCTTAGGTGTGGCAGGTCCCTATGGCTACACCTTC
NA	TRBV6-1	TRBJ2-7	NA	CAGGGGLSYEQYF	TGTGCCGGGGGAGGAGGGCTCTCCTACGAGCAGTACTTC
NA	TRBV7-9	TRBJ2-3	NA	CVSSFTGADTQYF	TGTGTCAGCAGCTTCACGGGAGCAGATACGCAGTATTTT